Below, 8 T cell receptor beta chains from the same sample are listed, as sequenced in a study of T cell responses to AZD1222 COVID-19 vaccine. Here immunoSEQ multiplex PCR was the method, and the copy in TCRdb shows in-frame clones only, minus some. The profile covers under 100,000 clones, with approximately 90% appearing a single time and 2.5% to 3% taken by the ten largest. The material was peripheral blood, obtained on day 0 of AZD1222 vaccination. Receptors originate from an adult in good health.

The table lists this clone with a few counts. The chain joins TRBV6-5 to TRBJ1-2; tentatively, D is TRBD1 (5 bases). In germline, CDR1 is MNHEY, CDR2 SVGAGI. Trimming pared 9 bases from V and 5 bases from J, leaving 13 bases between. The CDR3 totals 12 residues. CDR3 sequence: CASPDKGYGYTF. The CDR3 DNA reads TGTGCCAGTCCGGACAAGGGGTATGGCTACACCTTC.

The rearrangement links TRBV6-5 to TRBJ1-5; D gene ambiguous. Trimming cost V 6 bases and J 2 bases, with 14 bases left between them. Per germline, CDR1 MNHEY and CDR2 SVGAGI. The CDR3 has 15 residues. CDR3: CASSPWQEGNQPQHF. CDR3 DNA sequence: TGTGCCAGCAGCCCCTGGCAGGAAGGCAATCAGCCCCAGCATTTT.

V usage is TRBV5-4 and J usage is TRBJ2-2, with D unclear. This CDR3 spans 13 amino acids. V lost 2 bases and J lost 4, with 6 bases in between. Germline assignment: CDR1 SGHNT and CDR2 YYREEE (reference sequence). The CDR3 DNA sequence: TGTGCCAGCAGCTTACAGCTCACCGGGGAGCTGTTTTTT. Translation gives CASSLQLTGELFF.

V usage is TRBV29-1 and J usage is TRBJ1-4; a weak D match, TRBD1 (5 bases). The V gene lost 6 bases and the J gene lost 11 bases, with 13 bases spanning the gap. Germline CDR1 reads SQVTM; CDR2 reads ANQGSEA. CDR3 length equals 11 residues. This chain's CDR3 is CSVDRWGKLFF. The CDR3 bases are TGCAGCGTAGACCGTTGGGGCAAACTGTTTTTT. Variable domain in full (rest from reference TRBV29-1 and TRBJ1-4): SAVISQKPSRDICQRGTSLTIQCQVDSQVTMMFWYRQQPGQSLTLIATANQGSEATYESGFVIDKFPISRPNLTFSTLTVSNMSPEDSSIYLCSVDRWGKLFFGSGTQLSVL.

This sequence joins TRBV23-1 and TRBJ1-1; 7 positions match TRBD1. TRBV23-1 is placed among ORFs of uncertain function. V dropped 2 bases and J dropped 4; count of bases not matched to a gene: 7. This CDR3 spans 15 amino acids. CDR3 residues: CASSQPRQGGTEAFF. In DNA form, the CDR3 reads TGCGCCAGCAGTCAACCTAGACAGGGAGGCACTGAAGCTTTCTTT.

This clone turned up a few times. V usage is TRBV29-1 and J usage is TRBJ2-7; D perhaps matches TRBD1 (5 bases). CDR3 length: 13 amino acids. Germline CDR1 SQVTM, CDR2 ANQGSEA. V gave up 4 bases and J gave up 6 bases, with 16 bases separating them. DNA of the CDR3: TGCAGCGTTGCAGGGAAAAGCTTCTCCGAGCAGTACTTC. Translated: CSVAGKSFSEQYF.

This clone was recorded once. The chain has TRBV11-3 and TRBJ1-5, with D possibly TRBD1 on 5 matching bases. CDR1 SGHNT and CDR2 YENEEA come from the germline V gene. V lost 5 bases, J lost 6 bases, and 11 bases lay in between. This CDR3 region has 13 residues. In DNA, the CDR3 is TGTGCCAGCAGCCCCGGGGGTGGTCAGCCCCAGCATTTT. Translation: CASSPGGGQPQHF. The full variable domain, with the rest looked up from reference TRBV11-3 and TRBJ1-5, is EAGVVQSPRYKIIEKKQPVAFWCNPISGHNTLYWYLQNLGQGPELLIRYENEEAVDDSQLPKDRFSAERLKGVDSTLKIQPAELGDSAVYLCASSPGGGQPQHFGDGTRLSIL.

The chain uses TRBV12-3 or TRBV12-4 and TRBJ1-2; D possibly corresponds to TRBD1 (5 bases). The ends were cut back, 3 bases at V and 4 bases at J, with 9 bases in the middle. CDR3 length: 13 residues. In DNA form, the CDR3 reads TGTGCCAGCAGTTTTAAGGGGCCCTATGGCTACACCTTC. Residues: CASSFKGPYGYTF.